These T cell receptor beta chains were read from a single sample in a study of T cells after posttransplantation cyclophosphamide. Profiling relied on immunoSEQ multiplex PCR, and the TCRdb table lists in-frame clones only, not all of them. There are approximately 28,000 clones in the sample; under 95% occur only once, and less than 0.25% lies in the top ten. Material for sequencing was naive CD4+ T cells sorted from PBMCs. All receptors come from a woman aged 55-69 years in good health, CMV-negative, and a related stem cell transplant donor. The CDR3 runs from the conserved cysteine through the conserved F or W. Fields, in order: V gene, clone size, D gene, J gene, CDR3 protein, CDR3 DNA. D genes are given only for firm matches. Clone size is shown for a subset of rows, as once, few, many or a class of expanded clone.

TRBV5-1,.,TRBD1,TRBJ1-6,CASSLEGQGFPLHF,TGCGCCAGCAGCTTGGAGGGACAGGGGTTCCCCCTCCACTTT
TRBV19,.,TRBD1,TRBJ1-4,CASSIWDRGEKLFF,TGTGCCAGTAGTATATGGGACAGGGGGGAAAAACTGTTTTTT
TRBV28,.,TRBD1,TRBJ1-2,CASRGTGANYGYTF,TGTGCCAGCAGGGGGACAGGGGCTAACTATGGCTACACCTTC
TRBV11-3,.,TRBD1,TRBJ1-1,CASSLEGTGGQAFF,TGTGCCAGCAGCTTAGAGGGGACAGGGGGCCAAGCTTTCTTT
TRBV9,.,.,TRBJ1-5,CASSAHAGPNQPQHF,TGTGCCAGCAGCGCCCACGCGGGGCCTAATCAGCCCCAGCATTTT
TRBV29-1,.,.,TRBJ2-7,CSVTYGTGNYEQYF,TGCAGCGTTACCTATGGTACAGGCAACTACGAGCAGTACTTC
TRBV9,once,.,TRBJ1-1,CASSASGGGLVVTEAFF,TGTGCCAGCAGCGCGTCTGGGGGGGGGCTTGTCGTCACTGAAGCTTTCTTT
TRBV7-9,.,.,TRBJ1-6,CASSSQGARPLHF,TGTGCCAGCAGCTCACAAGGGGCCAGACCCCTCCACTTT
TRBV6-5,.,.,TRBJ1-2,CASSQQGNYGYTF,TGTGCCAGCAGTCAACAGGGAAACTATGGCTACACCTTC
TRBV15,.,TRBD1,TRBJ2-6,CATSRETGVSGANVLTF,TGTGCCACCAGCAGAGAGACAGGGGTATCCGGGGCCAACGTCCTGACTTTC
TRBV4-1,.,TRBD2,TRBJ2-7,CASSRGLAASYEQYF,TGCGCCAGCAGCCGGGGACTAGCGGCATCCTACGAGCAGTACTTC
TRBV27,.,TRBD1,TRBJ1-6,CASGQVVSPLHF,TGTGCCAGCGGACAGGTCGTTTCACCCCTCCACTTT
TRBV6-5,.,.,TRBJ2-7,CASSPAGTLAYEQYF,TGTGCCAGCAGCCCCGCCGGGACACTCGCTTACGAGCAGTACTTC
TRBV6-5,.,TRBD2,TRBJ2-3,CASRTSTGGWYTQYF,TGTGCCAGCAGGACCTCAACGGGAGGATGGTATACGCAGTATTTT
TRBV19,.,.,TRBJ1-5,CASSRNSYSNQPQHF,TGTGCCAGTAGCCGAAACAGTTATAGCAATCAGCCCCAGCATTTT
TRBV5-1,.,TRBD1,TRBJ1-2,CASSEQGAQTF,TGCGCCAGCAGCGAACAGGGGGCGCAGACCTTC
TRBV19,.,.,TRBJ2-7,CASSARTDYEQYF,TGTGCCAGTAGTGCCCGGACAGATTACGAGCAGTACTTC